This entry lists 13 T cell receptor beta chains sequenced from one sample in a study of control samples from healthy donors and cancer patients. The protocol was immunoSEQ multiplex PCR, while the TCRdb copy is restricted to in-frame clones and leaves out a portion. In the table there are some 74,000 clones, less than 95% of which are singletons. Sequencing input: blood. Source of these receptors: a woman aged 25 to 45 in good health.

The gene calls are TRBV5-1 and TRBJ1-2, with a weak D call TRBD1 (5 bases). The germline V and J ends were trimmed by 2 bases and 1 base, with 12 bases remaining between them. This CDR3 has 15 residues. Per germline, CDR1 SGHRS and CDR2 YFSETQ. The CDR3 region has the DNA TGCGCCAGCAGCTTATCCGGGACCGGTAACTATGGCTACACCTTC. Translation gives CASSLSGTGNYGYTF.

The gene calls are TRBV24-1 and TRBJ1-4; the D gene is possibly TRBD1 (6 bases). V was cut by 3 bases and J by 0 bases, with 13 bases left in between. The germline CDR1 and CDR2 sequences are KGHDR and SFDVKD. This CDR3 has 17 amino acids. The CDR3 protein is CATSDGGTPATNEKLFF. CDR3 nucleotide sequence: TGTGCCACCAGTGATGGGGGCACCCCTGCAACTAATGAAAAACTGTTTTTT.

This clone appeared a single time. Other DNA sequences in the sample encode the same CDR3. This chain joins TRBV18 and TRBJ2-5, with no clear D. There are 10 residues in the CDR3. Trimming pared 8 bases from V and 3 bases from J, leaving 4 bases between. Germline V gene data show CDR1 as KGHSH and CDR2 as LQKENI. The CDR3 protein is CASPKETQYF. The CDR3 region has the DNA TGTGCCAGCCCGAAAGAGACCCAGTACTTC.

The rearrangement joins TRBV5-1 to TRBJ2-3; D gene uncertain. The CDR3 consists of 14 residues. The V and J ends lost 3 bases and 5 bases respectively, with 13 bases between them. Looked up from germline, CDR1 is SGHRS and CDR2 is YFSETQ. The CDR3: CASSWSGPQDTQYF. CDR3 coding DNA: TGCGCCAGCAGCTGGTCCGGGCCCCAAGATACGCAGTATTTT.

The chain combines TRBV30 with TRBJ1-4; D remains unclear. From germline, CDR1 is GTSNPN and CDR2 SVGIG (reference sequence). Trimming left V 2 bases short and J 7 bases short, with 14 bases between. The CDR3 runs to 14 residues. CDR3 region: CAWSLGGRVEKLFF. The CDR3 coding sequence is TGTGCCTGGAGTCTAGGAGGAAGGGTTGAAAAACTGTTTTTT. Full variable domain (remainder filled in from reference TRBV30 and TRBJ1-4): SQTIHQWPATLVQPVGSPLSLECTVEGTSNPNLYWYRQAAGRGLQLLFYSVGIGQISSEVPQNLSASRPQDRQFILSSKKLLLSDSGFYLCAWSLGGRVEKLFFGSGTQLSVL.

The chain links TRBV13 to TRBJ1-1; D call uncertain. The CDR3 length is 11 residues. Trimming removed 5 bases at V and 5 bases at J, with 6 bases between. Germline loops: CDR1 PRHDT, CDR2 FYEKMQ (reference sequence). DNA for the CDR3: TGTGCCAGCAGCGCGAGAACTGAAGCTTTCTTT. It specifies CASSARTEAFF.

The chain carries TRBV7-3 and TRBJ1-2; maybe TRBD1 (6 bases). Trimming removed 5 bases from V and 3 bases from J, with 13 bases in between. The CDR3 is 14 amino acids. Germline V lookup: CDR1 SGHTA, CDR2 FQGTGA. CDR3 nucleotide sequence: TGTGCCAGCAGCCCATCAGGGGCGGACTATGGCTACACCTTC. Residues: CASSPSGADYGYTF. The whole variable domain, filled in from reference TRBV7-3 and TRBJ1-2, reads GAGVSQTPSNKVTEKGKYVELRCDPISGHTALYWYRQSLGQGPEFLIYFQGTGAADDSGLPNDRFFAVRPEGSVSTLKIQRTERGDSAVYLCASSPSGADYGYTFGSGTRLTVV.

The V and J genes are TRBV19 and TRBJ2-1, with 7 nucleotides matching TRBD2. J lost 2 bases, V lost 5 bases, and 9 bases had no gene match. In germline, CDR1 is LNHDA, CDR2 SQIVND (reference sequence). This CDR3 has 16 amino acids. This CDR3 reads CASSPSLAAAYNEQFF. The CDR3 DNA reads TGTGCCAGTAGTCCCTCCCTAGCGGCGGCCTACAATGAGCAGTTCTTC. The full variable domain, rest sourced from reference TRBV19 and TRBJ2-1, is DGGITQSPKYLFRKEGQNVTLSCEQNLNHDAMYWYRQDPGQGLRLIYYSQIVNDFQKGDIAEGYSVSREKKESFPLTVTSAQKNPTAFYLCASSPSLAAAYNEQFFGPGTRLTVL.

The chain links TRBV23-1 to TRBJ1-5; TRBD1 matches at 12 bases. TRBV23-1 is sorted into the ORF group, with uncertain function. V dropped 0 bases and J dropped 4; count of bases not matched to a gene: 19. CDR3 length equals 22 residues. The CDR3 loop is CASSQSTTLPGTGGLRNQPQHF. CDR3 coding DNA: TGCGCCAGCAGTCAATCGACCACTTTGCCCGGGACAGGGGGCTTGAGGAATCAGCCCCAGCATTTT.

This CDR3 reads CASSETPLKRNSNQPQHF. The CDR3 nucleotides are TGTGCCAGCAGCGAGACACCCTTAAAAAGGAATAGCAATCAGCCCCAGCATTTT. The V call is TRBV7-8, the J call TRBJ1-5; no reliable D call. The germline V and J ends were trimmed by 5 bases and 0 bases, with 20 bases remaining between them. CDR1 is SGHVS and CDR2 is FQNEAQ in the germline V gene. The CDR3 is made up of 18 amino acids.

The CDR3 sequence: CASSPSIADAEKLFF. CDR3 sequence (DNA): TGTGCCAGCAGTCCGAGTATAGCCGACGCTGAAAAACTGTTTTTT. The V gene is TRBV27, the J gene TRBJ1-4; D gene unclear. This CDR3 is 15 amino acids long. The V gene lost 5 bases and the J gene lost 7 bases, with 17 bases spanning the gap. Germline CDR1 reads MNHEY; CDR2 reads SMNVEV (reference sequence).

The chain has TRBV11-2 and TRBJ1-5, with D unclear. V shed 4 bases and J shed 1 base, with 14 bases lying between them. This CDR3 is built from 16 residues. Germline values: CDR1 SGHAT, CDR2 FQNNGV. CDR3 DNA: TGTGCCAGCAGCTCCGGGCCGGACGAAAGCAATCAGCCCCAGCATTTT. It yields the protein CASSSGPDESNQPQHF.

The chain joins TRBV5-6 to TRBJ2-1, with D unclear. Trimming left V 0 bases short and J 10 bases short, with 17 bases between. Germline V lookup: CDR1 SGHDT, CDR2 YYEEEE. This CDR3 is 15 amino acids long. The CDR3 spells CASSLGGSGFGEQFF. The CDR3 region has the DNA TGTGCCAGCAGCTTGGGAGGTTCAGGATTTGGGGAGCAGTTCTTC.